Below, one TCR beta chain is given with its context. Its matching antigen is unknown. Germline V gene sequence: CDR1 SGHRS, CDR2 YFSETQ. The CDR3 is 12 residues long. Trimming removed 0 bases at V and 5 bases at J, with 3 bases between. TCRdb's copy holds only in-frame clones and misses some; the assay was immunoSEQ multiplex PCR. The sample has around 29,000 clones; around three quarters are singletons. This record comes from a study of Siglec-9 on CD8 T cells in melanoma. Study outcomes and limitations: An effector memory CD8+ subset marked by Siglec-9 reportedly appeared to gather in melanoma.

This clonotype was sampled from a human donor in good health. The genes are TRBV5-1 and TRBJ2-1; D is undetermined. The sample taken for sequencing was Siglec-9- CD8+ T cells sorted from blood. CDR3 region: CASSLADNEQFF. CDR3 DNA: TGCGCCAGCAGCTTGGCCGACAATGAGCAGTTCTTC.